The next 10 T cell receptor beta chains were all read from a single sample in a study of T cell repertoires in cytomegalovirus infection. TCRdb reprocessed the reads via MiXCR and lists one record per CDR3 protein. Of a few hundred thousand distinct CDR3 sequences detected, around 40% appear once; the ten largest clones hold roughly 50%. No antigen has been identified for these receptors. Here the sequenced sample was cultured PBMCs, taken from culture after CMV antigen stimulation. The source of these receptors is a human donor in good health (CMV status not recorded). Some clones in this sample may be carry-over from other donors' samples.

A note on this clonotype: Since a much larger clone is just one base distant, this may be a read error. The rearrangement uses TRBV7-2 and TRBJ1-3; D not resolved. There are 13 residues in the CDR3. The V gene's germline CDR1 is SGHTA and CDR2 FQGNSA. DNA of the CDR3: TGTGCCAGCAGCCCCCGAGGTGGAAACATCATATATTTT. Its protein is CASSPRGGNIIYF.

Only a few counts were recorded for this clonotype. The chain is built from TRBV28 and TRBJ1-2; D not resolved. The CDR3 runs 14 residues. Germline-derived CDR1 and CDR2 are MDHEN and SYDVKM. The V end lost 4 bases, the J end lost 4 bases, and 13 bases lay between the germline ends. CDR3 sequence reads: CASSWVDGAYGYTF. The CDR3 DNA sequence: TGTGCCAGCAGTTGGGTAGACGGAGCCTATGGCTACACCTTC.

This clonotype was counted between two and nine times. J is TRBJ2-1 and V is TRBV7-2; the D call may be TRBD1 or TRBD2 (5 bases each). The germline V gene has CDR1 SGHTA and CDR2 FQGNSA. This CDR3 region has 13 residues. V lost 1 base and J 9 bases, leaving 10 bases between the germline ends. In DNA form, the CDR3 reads TGTGCCAGCAGCTTAGGGGGTGGGACTGAGCAGTTCTTC. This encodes CASSLGGGTEQFF.

The CDR3 reads CASSPSGSIYEQYF. The CDR3 nucleotides are TGCGCCAGCAGCCCTAGCGGGAGTATTTACGAGCAGTACTTC. V and J are TRBV10-2 and TRBJ2-7; 10 bases fit TRBD2. The CDR3 spans 14 residues. CDR1 and CDR2 from the germline V gene are WSHSY and SAAADI. After removal of 6 bases from V and 4 bases from J, the junction contained 6 bases not matched to a gene.

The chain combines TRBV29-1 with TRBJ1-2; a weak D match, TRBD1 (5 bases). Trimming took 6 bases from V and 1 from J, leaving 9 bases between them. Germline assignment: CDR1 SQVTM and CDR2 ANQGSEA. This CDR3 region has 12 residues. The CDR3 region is CSVRGINYGYTF. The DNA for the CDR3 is TGCAGCGTACGGGGGATTAACTATGGCTACACCTTC.

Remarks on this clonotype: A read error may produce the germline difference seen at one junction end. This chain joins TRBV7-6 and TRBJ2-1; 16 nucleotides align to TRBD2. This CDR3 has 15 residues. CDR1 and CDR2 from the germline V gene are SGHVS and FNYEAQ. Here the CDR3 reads CASSISGTSGGAAVF. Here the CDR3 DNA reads TGTGCCAGCAGCATTTCCGGGACTAGCGGGGGGGCGGCGGTCTTC.

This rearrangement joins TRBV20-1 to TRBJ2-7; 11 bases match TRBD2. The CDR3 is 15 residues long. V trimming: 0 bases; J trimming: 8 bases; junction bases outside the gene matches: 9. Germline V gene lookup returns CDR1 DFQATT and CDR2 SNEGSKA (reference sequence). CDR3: CSARDPTSGKIQQYF. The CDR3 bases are TGCAGTGCTAGAGATCCGACTAGCGGGAAAATCCAGCAGTACTTC.

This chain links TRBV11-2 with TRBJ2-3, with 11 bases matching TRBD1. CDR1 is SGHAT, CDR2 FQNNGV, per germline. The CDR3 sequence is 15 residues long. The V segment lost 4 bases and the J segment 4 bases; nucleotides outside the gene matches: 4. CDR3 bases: TGTGCCAGCAGCTCCGGGACAGGGGGTCCAGATACGCAGTATTTT. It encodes CASSSGTGGPDTQYF.

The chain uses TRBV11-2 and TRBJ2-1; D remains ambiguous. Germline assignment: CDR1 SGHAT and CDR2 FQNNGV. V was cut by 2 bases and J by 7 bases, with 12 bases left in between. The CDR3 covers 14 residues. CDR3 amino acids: CASSLFGLWNEQFF. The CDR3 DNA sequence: TGTGCCAGCAGCTTATTTGGTTTGTGGAATGAGCAGTTCTTC.

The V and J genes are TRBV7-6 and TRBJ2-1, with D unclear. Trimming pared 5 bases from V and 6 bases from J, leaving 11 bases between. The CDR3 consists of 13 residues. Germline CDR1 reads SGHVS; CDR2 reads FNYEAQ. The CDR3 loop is CASSLRASNEQFF. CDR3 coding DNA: TGTGCCAGCAGCCTAAGGGCCTCCAATGAGCAGTTCTTC.